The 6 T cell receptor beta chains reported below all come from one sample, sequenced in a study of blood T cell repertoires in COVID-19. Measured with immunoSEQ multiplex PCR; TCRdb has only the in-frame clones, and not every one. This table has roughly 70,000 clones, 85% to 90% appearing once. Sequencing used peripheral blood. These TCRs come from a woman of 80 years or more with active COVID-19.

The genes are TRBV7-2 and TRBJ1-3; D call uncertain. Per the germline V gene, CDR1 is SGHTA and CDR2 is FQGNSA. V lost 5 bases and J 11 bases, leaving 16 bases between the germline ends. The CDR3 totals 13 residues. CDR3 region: CASSPRVDRPIYF. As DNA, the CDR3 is TGTGCCAGCAGCCCCCGAGTCGATCGCCCCATATATTTT.

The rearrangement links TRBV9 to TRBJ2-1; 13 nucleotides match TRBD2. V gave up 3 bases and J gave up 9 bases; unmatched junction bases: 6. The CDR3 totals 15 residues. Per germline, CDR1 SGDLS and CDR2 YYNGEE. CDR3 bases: TGTGCCAGCAGCGGGACTAGCGGGAGAAGGGGTGAGCAGTTCTTC. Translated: CASSGTSGRRGEQFF.

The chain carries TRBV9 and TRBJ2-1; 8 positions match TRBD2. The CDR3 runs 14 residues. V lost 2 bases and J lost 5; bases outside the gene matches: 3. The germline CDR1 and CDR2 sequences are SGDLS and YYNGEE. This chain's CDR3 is CASSVGTRHNEQFF. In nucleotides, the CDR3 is TGTGCCAGCAGCGTTGGGACTAGACACAATGAGCAGTTCTTC.

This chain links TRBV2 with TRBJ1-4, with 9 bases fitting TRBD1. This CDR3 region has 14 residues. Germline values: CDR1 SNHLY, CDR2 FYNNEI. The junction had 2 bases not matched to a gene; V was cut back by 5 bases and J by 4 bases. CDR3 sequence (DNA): TGTGCCAGCAGTAGGACAGGGGATAATGAAAAACTGTTTTTT. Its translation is CASSRTGDNEKLFF.

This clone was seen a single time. The CDR3 sequence: CASSLTGFFGSPLHF. The CDR3 DNA is TGTGCCAGCAGCTTAACAGGTTTTTTTGGTTCACCCCTCCACTTT. The chain carries TRBV7-9 and TRBJ1-6; TRBD1 is a possible D gene (5 bases). With 2 bases removed from V and 9 bases from J, the gap between germline ends came to 14 bases. There are 15 residues in the CDR3. Germline CDR1 and CDR2: SEHNR and FQNEAQ (reference sequence).

CDR3 coding DNA: TGTGCCAGCAGCGTAAACAGGGGCTCCTACGAGCAGTACTTC. Translating gives CASSVNRGSYEQYF. The chain recombines TRBV9 with TRBJ2-7; TRBD1 aligns across 7 bases. Germline V lookup: CDR1 SGDLS, CDR2 YYNGEE. Trimming took 1 base from V and 0 from J; bases not matched to a gene: 1. The CDR3 sequence is 14 residues long.